The 2 T cell receptor beta chains presented below share a single source sample, sequenced in a study of beta chain features in type 1 diabetes. Whole-study results and caveats: Among patients with Type 1 diabetes, TCRB CDR3s were moderately but significantly shorter in every one of the four CD4+ subsets.

No antigen has been assigned to these receptors. Expressed TCRB transcripts were sequenced because the isolated RNA had all been reverse transcribed beforehand. Using immunoSEQ multiplex PCR, the repertoire was profiled, and TCRdb retains in-frame clones only, with some absent. The table has about 280,000 clones, about 15% seen once. Material for sequencing was naive CD4+ T cells from blood. Receptors were obtained from a man aged 18-30 years with type 1 diabetes.

This clone has only a few counts. The chain combines TRBV25-1 with TRBJ2-5; 9 nucleotides agree with TRBD1. Trimming cost V 8 bases and J 5 bases; bases outside gene matches: 6. The CDR3 length is 13 residues. Germline V gene sequence: CDR1 MGHDK, CDR2 SYGVNS. In DNA, the CDR3 is TGTGCCAGCCGGGGACAGGGAGGCGAGACCCAGTACTTC. It is translated as CASRGQGGETQYF.

This clone turned up a few times. The identical CDR3 is also encoded by other nucleotide sequences in the sample. The chain has TRBV5-1 and TRBJ2-7, with 8 nucleotides matching TRBD1. The J segment lost 7 bases and the V segment lost 4 bases, leaving 7 bases of the junction unmatched. Germline V gene lookup returns CDR1 SGHRS and CDR2 YFSETQ. CDR3 length: 13 residues. The CDR3, as DNA: TGCGCCAGCAGCCTCGGACAGGGCGGAGAGCAGTACTTC. Translation gives CASSLGQGGEQYF.